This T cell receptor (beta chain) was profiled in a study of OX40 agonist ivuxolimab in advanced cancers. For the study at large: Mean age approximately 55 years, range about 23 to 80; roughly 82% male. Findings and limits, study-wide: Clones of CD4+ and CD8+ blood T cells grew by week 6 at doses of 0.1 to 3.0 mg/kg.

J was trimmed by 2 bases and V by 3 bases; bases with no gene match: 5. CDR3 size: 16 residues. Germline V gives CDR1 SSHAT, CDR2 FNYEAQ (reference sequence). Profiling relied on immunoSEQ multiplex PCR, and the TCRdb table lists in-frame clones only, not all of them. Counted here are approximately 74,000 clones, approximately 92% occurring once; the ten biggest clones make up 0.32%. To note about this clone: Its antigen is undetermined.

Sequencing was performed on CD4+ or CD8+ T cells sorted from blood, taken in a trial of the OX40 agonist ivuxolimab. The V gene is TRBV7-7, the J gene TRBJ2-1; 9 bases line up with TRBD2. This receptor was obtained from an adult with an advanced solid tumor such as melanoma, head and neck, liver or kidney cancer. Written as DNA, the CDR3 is TGTGCCAGCAGCTTGACTAGCGGTTCTACCTACAATGAGCAGTTCTTC. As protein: CASSLTSGSTYNEQFF.